These 17 T cell receptor beta chains share one sample of origin, sequenced in a study of blood T cell repertoires in COVID-19. Method: immunoSEQ multiplex PCR; TCRdb's copy keeps in-frame clones and lacks some. The sample has 150,000 to 200,000 clones; 70% to 90% are singletons. The sequencing sample was made of peripheral blood. The receptor set was obtained from a man aged 18 to 30 who had recovered from COVID-19.

With respect to this clone: Other DNA sequences of this sample code for an identical CDR3. The V and J genes are TRBV28 and TRBJ2-7, with TRBD1 matching 10 bases. Germline CDR1 reads MDHEN; CDR2 reads SYDVKM. CDR3 length equals 14 residues. V shed 6 bases, J shed 2 bases, and the junction held 4 bases outside the gene matches. CDR3 nucleotides: TGTGCCAGCAGCACCGGGACAGGGGCCTACGAGCAGTACTTC. Amino acids: CASSTGTGAYEQYF.

The CDR3 region is CASGLVSVRQETQYF. The CDR3 nucleotides read TGTGCTAGTGGTTTGGTATCGGTTCGCCAAGAGACCCAGTACTTC. The chain links TRBV12-5 to TRBJ2-5, with D uncertain. Trimming left V 0 bases short and J 1 base short, with 9 bases between. CDR1 and CDR2 from the germline V gene are LGHNT and FRNRAP. The CDR3 consists of 15 residues.

This clone was found a few times. The rearrangement links TRBV5-5 to TRBJ2-2; possibly TRBD2 for D (6 bases). Per germline, CDR1 SGHKS and CDR2 YYEKEE (reference sequence). The CDR3 is 16 residues long. Trimming stripped 0 bases from V and 3 bases from J, with 12 bases between. For the CDR3, the DNA is TGTGCCAGCAGCTTGGGGCGGGTAGCGGACACCGGGGAGCTGTTTTTT. Its protein is CASSLGRVADTGELFF.

This clone appeared a few times. The chain combines TRBV5-1 with TRBJ1-6; TRBD1 matches 9 bases. Germline assignment: CDR1 SGHRS and CDR2 YFSETQ. There are 15 residues in the CDR3. J lost 9 bases, V lost 1 base, and 5 bases had no gene match. The CDR3 DNA is TGCGCCAGCAGCTTGAAAACAGGGGGCTCTTCACCCCTCCACTTT. Encoded protein: CASSLKTGGSSPLHF.

The CDR3 here is CASSSRGNYYEQYF. The CDR3 DNA reads TGTGCCAGCAGCTCGAGGGGGAATTACTACGAGCAGTACTTC. J is TRBJ2-7 and V is TRBV27, with TRBD1 as a possible D gene (6 bases). Germline CDR1 reads MNHEY; CDR2 reads SMNVEV (reference sequence). V shed 6 bases and J shed 3 bases, with 15 bases lying between them. The CDR3 spans 14 residues.

V and J are TRBV10-1 and TRBJ2-1, with 12 positions matching TRBD2. Germline lookup yields CDR1 WNHNN and CDR2 SYGVQD (reference sequence). This CDR3 is 15 amino acids long. Trimming took 5 bases from V and 4 from J; bases not matched to a gene: 3. The DNA for the CDR3 is TGCGCCAGCAGTCCGACTAGCGGGGGATACAATGAGCAGTTCTTC. The encoded protein is CASSPTSGGYNEQFF.

The chain links TRBV18 to TRBJ1-1, with a weak D call TRBD1 (6 bases). The germline CDR1 and CDR2 sequences are KGHSH and LQKENI. The ends were cut back, 3 bases at V and 11 bases at J, with 13 bases in the middle. The CDR3 extends over 12 amino acids. CDR3 nucleotide sequence: TGTGCCAGCTCACCGGTTCAGGGGCCCGCTTTCTTT. Translating gives CASSPVQGPAFF.

Here the CDR3 DNA reads TGTGCCAGCAGCCAAATCGGGGATTCACCCCTCCACTTT. Amino acid sequence: CASSQIGDSPLHF. The chain couples TRBV3-1 (or the pseudogene TRBV3-2) to TRBJ1-6; D not resolved. CDR1 and CDR2 (germline): LGHDT, YNNKEL (reference sequence). Trimming cost V 2 bases and J 8 bases, with 7 bases left between them. The CDR3 runs 13 residues.

The rearrangement uses TRBV9 and TRBJ1-2; 8 positions agree with TRBD1. Germline CDR1 SGDLS, CDR2 YYNGEE. The CDR3 extends over 15 amino acids. The V gene end was trimmed by 7 bases and the J gene end by 6 bases; junction bases not matched to a gene: 14. CDR3 coding DNA: TGTGCCAGCGACAACCGAGGGCAGGGGGCGAATGGCTACACCTTC. Translation gives CASDNRGQGANGYTF.

The V and J genes are TRBV5-1 and TRBJ2-5; 7 nucleotides align to TRBD2. The germline V gene encodes CDR1 SGHRS and CDR2 YFSETQ. Trimming at V came to 10 bases and at J to 3 bases, leaving 0 bases not matched to a gene. CDR3 length: 10 residues. The chain's CDR3 is CAGGEETQYF. CDR3 DNA sequence: TGCGCCGGGGGGGAAGAGACCCAGTACTTC.

The chain joins TRBV27 to TRBJ2-2; 10 nucleotides agree with TRBD1. Germline V gene lookup returns CDR1 MNHEY and CDR2 SMNVEV (reference sequence). The ends lost 5 bases at V and 7 bases at J; junction bases unmatched: 7. The CDR3 runs 15 residues. CDR3 sequence: CASSGQGVKGGELFF. The CDR3 DNA is TGTGCCAGCAGTGGACAGGGGGTCAAAGGCGGGGAGCTGTTTTTT.

CDR3 loop: CASSVGTGNGELFF. The CDR3 DNA reads as TGTGCCAGCAGCGTTGGGACAGGGAACGGGGAGCTGTTTTTT. This rearrangement joins TRBV7-2 to TRBJ2-2, with 9 bases fitting TRBD1. Germline-derived CDR1 and CDR2 are SGHTA and FQGNSA. The CDR3 runs 14 residues. V shed 5 bases, J shed 7 bases, and the junction held 5 bases outside the gene matches. The full variable domain, its missing parts supplied by reference TRBV7-2 and TRBJ2-2, is GAGVSQSPSNKVTEKGKDVELRCDPISGHTALYWYRQSLGQGLEFLIYFQGNSAPDKSGLPSDRFSAERTGGSVSTLTIQRTQQEDSAVYLCASSVGTGNGELFFGEGSRLTVL.

The genes are TRBV24-1 and TRBJ2-1; 8 positions match TRBD2. Germline V lookup: CDR1 KGHDR, CDR2 SFDVKD. V lost 5 bases to trimming and J lost 4 bases; unmatched junction nucleotides: 3. This CDR3 is built from 14 residues. CDR3 bases: TGTGCCACCAGTGGGTTAGCGGGATACAATGAGCAGTTCTTC. This sequence encodes CATSGLAGYNEQFF.

V usage is TRBV4-1 and J usage is TRBJ2-7; TRBD2 agrees at 7 bases. Trimming took 3 bases from V and 0 from J; bases not matched to a gene: 5. There are 15 residues in the CDR3. From germline, CDR1 is MGHRA and CDR2 YSYEKL. CDR3 protein: CASSQGGRYSYEQYF. CDR3 nucleotides: TGCGCCAGCAGCCAGGGGGGGAGATACTCCTACGAGCAGTACTTC.

The chain has TRBV13 and TRBJ2-1, with a possible D match to TRBD2 (5 bases). CDR1 and CDR2 (germline): PRHDT, FYEKMQ (reference sequence). V was clipped by 5 bases and J by 4 bases, with 15 bases between them. The CDR3 has 15 amino acids. The CDR3 DNA is TGTGCCAGCAGCCCGGCCGAGAGGGAATACAATGAGCAGTTCTTC. As protein: CASSPAEREYNEQFF. The whole variable domain, filled in from reference TRBV13 and TRBJ2-1, reads AAGVIQSPRHLIKEKRETATLKCYPIPRHDTVYWYQQGPGQDPQFLISFYEKMQSDKGSIPDRFSAQQFSDYHSELNMSSLELGDSALYFCASSPAEREYNEQFFGPGTRLTVL.

The gene calls are TRBV4-3 and TRBJ2-3, with 7 bases that match TRBD1. J gave up 4 bases and V 0 bases, and 4 bases lay outside the gene matches. CDR3 length: 15 residues. Germline V gene sequence: CDR1 LGHNA, CDR2 YSLEER. The CDR3 loop is CASSQETGWADTQYF. In DNA, the CDR3 is TGCGCCAGCAGCCAAGAGACAGGGTGGGCAGATACGCAGTATTTT.

This clone was counted a few times. The rearrangement joins TRBV7-2 to TRBJ2-2, with 10 bases fitting TRBD2. CDR3 length: 17 amino acids. Trimming cost V 2 bases and J 8 bases; bases outside gene matches: 11. Germline assignment: CDR1 SGHTA and CDR2 FQGNSA. CDR3 DNA sequence: TGTGCCAGCAGCTTACGAAGGCTAGCGGGAGTAGCTGGGGAGCTGTTTTTT. Translation: CASSLRRLAGVAGELFF.